This T cell receptor beta chain was sequenced in a study of blood T cell repertoires in COVID-19. Overall study: COVID-19 samples collected from the United States, Italy and Spain covered acute and convalescent phases.

Per the germline V gene, CDR1 is MDHEN and CDR2 is SYDVKM. This CDR3 comprises 18 residues. The junction had 6 bases not matched to a gene; V was cut back by 4 bases and J by 1 base. Only in-frame clones appear in the TCRdb table, and some are missing; sequencing was by immunoSEQ multiplex PCR. Of 150,000 to 190,000 clones detected, around 84% appear once; the ten largest clones hold over 8%. This sequence joins TRBV28 and TRBJ2-1, with 14 bases matching TRBD2. Material: peripheral blood. This clonotype was sampled from a woman between 45 and 60 years old with acute or convalescent COVID-19. The CDR3 DNA follows: TGTGCCAGCAGTTCAAACCGACTAGCGGGAGGGTCCTACAATGAGCAGTTCTTC. This translates into CASSSNRLAGGSYNEQFF. Filled out from reference TRBV28 and TRBJ2-1, the complete variable domain reads DVKVTQSSRYLVKRTGEKVFLECVQDMDHENMFWYRQDPGLGLRLIYFSYDVKMKEKGDIPEGYSVSREKKERFSLILESASTNQTSMYLCASSSNRLAGGSYNEQFFGPGTRLTVL.